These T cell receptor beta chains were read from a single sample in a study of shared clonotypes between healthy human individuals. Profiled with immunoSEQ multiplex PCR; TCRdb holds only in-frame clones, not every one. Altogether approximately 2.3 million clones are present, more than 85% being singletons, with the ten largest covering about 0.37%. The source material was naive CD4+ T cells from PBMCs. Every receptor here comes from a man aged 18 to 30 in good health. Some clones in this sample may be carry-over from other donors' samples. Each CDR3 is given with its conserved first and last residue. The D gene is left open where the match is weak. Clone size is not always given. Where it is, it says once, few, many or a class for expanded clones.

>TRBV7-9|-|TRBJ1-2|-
CASSLVGDGYTF
TGTGCCAGCAGCTTAGTAGGGGATGGCTACACCTTC
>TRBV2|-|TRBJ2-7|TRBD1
CASVRDRGEREQYF
TGTGCCAGCGTCCGGGACAGGGGTGAGCGCGAGCAGTACTTC
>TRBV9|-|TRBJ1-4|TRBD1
CASYRGDEKLFF
TGTGCCAGTTACAGGGGTGATGAAAAACTGTTTTTT
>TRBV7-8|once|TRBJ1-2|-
CASSGGRQIYGYTF
TGTGCCAGCAGCGGAGGGCGGCAGATTTATGGCTACACCTTC
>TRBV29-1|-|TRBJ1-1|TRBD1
CSVLGQLNTEAFF
TGCAGCGTATTGGGACAGCTGAACACTGAAGCTTTCTTT
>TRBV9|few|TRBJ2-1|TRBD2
CASSESGSYNEQFF
TGTGCCAGCAGCGAGAGCGGGAGCTACAATGAGCAGTTCTTC
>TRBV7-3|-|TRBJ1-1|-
CASSLTGGGGEAFF
TGTGCCAGCAGCTTAACTGGGGGCGGTGGTGAAGCTTTCTTT
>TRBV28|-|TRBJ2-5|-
CASRDQETQYF
TGTGCCAGCAGGGATCAAGAGACCCAGTACTTC
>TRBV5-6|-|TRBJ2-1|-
CASSLASRDYNEQFF
TGTGCCAGCAGCTTGGCCAGCCGAGACTACAATGAGCAGTTCTTC
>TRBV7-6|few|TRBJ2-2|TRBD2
CASSSSGSSTGELFF
TGTGCCAGCAGCTCCAGCGGGAGCAGCACCGGGGAGCTGTTTTTT
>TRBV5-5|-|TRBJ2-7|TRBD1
CASSPKADRDYEQYF
TGTGCCAGCAGCCCAAAGGCGGACAGGGATTACGAGCAGTACTTC
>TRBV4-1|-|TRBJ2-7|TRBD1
CASSQTTGGGSYEQYF
TGCGCCAGCAGCCAAACAACAGGGGGCGGATCCTACGAGCAGTACTTC
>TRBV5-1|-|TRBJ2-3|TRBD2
CASSWDPTSGGTDTQYF
TGCGCCAGCAGCTGGGACCCGACTAGCGGGGGCACAGATACGCAGTATTTT
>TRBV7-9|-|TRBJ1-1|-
CASSPGFRGGNTEAFF
TGTGCCAGCAGCCCGGGATTTAGGGGAGGGAACACTGAAGCTTTCTTT
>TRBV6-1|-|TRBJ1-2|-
CASSEREAYGYTF
TGTGCCAGCAGTGAGAGGGAAGCCTATGGCTACACCTTC
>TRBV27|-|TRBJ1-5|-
CASSSVGLNQPQHF
TGTGCCAGCAGCTCGGTCGGGCTCAATCAGCCCCAGCATTTT
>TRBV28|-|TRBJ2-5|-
CASSTSVTQETQYF
TGTGCCAGCAGTACATCAGTCACGCAAGAGACCCAGTACTTC
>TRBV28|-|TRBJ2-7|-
CASIQSGVFHEQYF
TGTGCCAGCATACAATCGGGGGTTTTTCACGAGCAGTACTTC
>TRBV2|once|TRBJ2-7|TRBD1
CATLGQVDPYEQYF
TGTGCCACCCTAGGACAGGTGGACCCCTACGAGCAGTACTTC
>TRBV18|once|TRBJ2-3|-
CASSPPNSVTDTQYF
TGTGCCAGCTCACCCCCGAATTCAGTCACAGATACGCAGTATTTT
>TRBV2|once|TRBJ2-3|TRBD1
CASSERGQGDVDTQYF
TGTGCCAGCAGTGAAAGGGGACAGGGGGATGTAGATACGCAGTATTTT
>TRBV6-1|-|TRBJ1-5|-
CASSERGLSNQPQHF
TGTGCCAGCAGTGAGAGGGGCCTGAGCAATCAGCCCCAGCATTTT
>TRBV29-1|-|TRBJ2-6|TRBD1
CSVPGTGGSGANVLTF
TGCAGCGTTCCCGGGACAGGGGGCAGTGGGGCCAACGTCCTGACTTTC
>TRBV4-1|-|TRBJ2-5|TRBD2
CASSQTGTSGRETQYF
TGCGCCAGCAGCCAAACCGGGACTAGCGGGAGGGAGACCCAGTACTTC
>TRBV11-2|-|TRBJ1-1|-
CASSPAGRANTEAFF
TGTGCCAGCAGCCCGGCGGGGAGGGCGAACACTGAAGCTTTCTTT
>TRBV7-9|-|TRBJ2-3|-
CASSRVSDTQYF
TGTGCCAGCAGCCGCGTGTCGGATACGCAGTATTTT
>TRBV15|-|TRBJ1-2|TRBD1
CATSTRVGQGNYGYTF
TGTGCCACCAGCACTAGAGTAGGACAGGGGAACTATGGCTACACCTTC
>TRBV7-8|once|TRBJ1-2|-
CASSPQRQANGYTF
TGTGCCAGCAGCCCCCAAAGACAGGCCAATGGCTACACCTTC
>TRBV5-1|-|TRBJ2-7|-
CASSFSSYEQYF
TGCGCCAGCAGCTTTTCCTCCTACGAGCAGTACTTC
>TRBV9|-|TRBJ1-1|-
CASSEWVNTEAFF
TGTGCCAGCAGCGAATGGGTGAACACTGAAGCTTTCTTT
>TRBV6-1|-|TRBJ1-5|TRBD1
CATNRGQGQPQHF
TGTGCCACCAACAGGGGACAAGGGCAGCCCCAGCATTTT
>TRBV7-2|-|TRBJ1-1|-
CASRTELNTEAFF
TGTGCCAGCAGGACTGAACTGAACACTGAAGCTTTCTTT
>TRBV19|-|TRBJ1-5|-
CASSSVPRGRPSGAQHF
TGTGCCAGTAGTTCAGTCCCCAGGGGTAGACCTTCTGGGGCCCAGCATTTT
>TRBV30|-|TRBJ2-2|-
CAWSVRSAWDRIGELFF
TGTGCCTGGAGTGTACGCTCGGCGTGGGACCGGATCGGGGAGCTGTTTTTT
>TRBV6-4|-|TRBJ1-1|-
CASSGQGTNTEAFF
TGTGCCAGCAGTGGCCAGGGGACAAACACTGAAGCTTTCTTT
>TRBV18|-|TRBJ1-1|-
CASSPEAGVNTEAFF
TGTGCCAGCTCACCAGAGGCAGGAGTGAACACTGAAGCTTTCTTT
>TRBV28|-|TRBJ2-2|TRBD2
CASRRLAGVRDTGELFF
TGTGCCAGCAGGCGACTAGCGGGAGTTAGGGACACCGGGGAGCTGTTTTTT
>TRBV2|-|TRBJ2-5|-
CASSRARETQYF
TGTGCCAGCAGTCGAGCGAGAGAGACCCAGTACTTC
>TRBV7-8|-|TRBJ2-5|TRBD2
CASSFLRLARETQYF
TGTGCCAGCAGCTTCCTTAGACTAGCCCGAGAGACCCAGTACTTC
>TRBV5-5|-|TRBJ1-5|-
CASSLTAYSNQPQHF
TGTGCCAGCAGCTTGACAGCATATAGCAATCAGCCCCAGCATTTT
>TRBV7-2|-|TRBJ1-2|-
CASSLHDGRNYGYTF
TGTGCCAGCAGCCTCCACGACGGCAGAAACTATGGCTACACCTTC
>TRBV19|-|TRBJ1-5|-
CASSMGLSYYQPQHF
TGTGCCAGTAGTATGGGACTTTCCTATTATCAGCCCCAGCATTTT
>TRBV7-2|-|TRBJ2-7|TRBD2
CASSLELLAVSYEQYF
TGTGCCAGCAGCTTAGAGCTCCTAGCGGTCTCCTACGAGCAGTACTTC
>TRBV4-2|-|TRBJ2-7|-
CASSHQGQRLSYEQYF
TGTGCCAGCAGCCATCAAGGTCAACGATTATCCTACGAGCAGTACTTC
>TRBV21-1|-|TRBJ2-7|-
CASTQGDTNYEQYF
TGTGCCAGCACCCAGGGGGACACCAACTACGAGCAGTACTTC
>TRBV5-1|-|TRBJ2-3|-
CASSSRLSSDTQYF
TGCGCCAGCAGCTCCCGACTTAGCTCAGATACGCAGTATTTT
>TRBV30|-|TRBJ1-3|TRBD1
CAWSRVTGGENTIYF
TGTGCCTGGAGTCGGGTGACAGGGGGCGAGAACACCATATATTTT
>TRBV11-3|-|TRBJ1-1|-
CASSLDRGTEAFF
TGTGCCAGCAGCTTAGACAGGGGCACTGAAGCTTTCTTT